The clone carrying this T cell receptor (beta chain) was detected a few times. Antigen: not known. A multiplex PCR was run with 60 Vbeta primers and 13 Jbeta primers. The assay was immunoSEQ multiplex PCR, and TCRdb's table has in-frame clones only and misses some. Here the sample spans 95,000 to 150,000 clones, over 9.5% being singletons. The CDR3 has 11 residues. The germline CDR1 and CDR2 sequences are MDHEN and SYDVKM. Trimming cost V 8 bases and J 4 bases; bases outside gene matches: 1. These data originate in a study of cytomegalovirus exposure and HLA in healthy donors. Study outcomes and limitations: In vitro work confirmed that a few CMV-associated chains recognize CMV antigens.

This TCR was recovered from a woman under 30 in good health and CMV-seropositive. Material: PBMCs. The rearrangement joins TRBV28 to TRBJ1-2; 7 bases align to TRBD1. The CDR3 region is CASGTVYGYTF. As DNA, the CDR3 is TGTGCCAGCGGGACAGTCTATGGCTACACCTTC.